These 9 T cell receptor beta chains share one sample of origin, sequenced in a study of blood T cells in healthy people across ages. The authors ran a second PCR of 7 to 11 cycles using a sample-barcoded 5' primer and a J-beta primer mix. MiXCR was run by TCRdb on the 5' RACE reads, yielding one entry per CDR3 protein. Of hundreds of thousands of distinct CDR3 sequences in the sample, 25% to 30% were seen once. The sample comprised blood. The source of these receptors is a woman of 80 years or more in good health.

In this sample, this clonotype turned up a few times. The chain recombines TRBV9 with TRBJ1-1; the D is unclear. The germline CDR1 and CDR2 sequences are SGDLS and YYNGEE. With 0 bases removed from V and 3 bases from J, the gap between germline ends came to 9 bases. CDR3 length: 14 amino acids. The CDR3 nucleotides read TGTGCCAGCAGCGTAGTAGCAACGGACACTGAAGCTTTCTTT. This sequence encodes CASSVVATDTEAFF.

On this clonotype itself: This may be a read error: a much more frequent sequence differs by one nucleotide. The chain uses TRBV7-9 and TRBJ2-7; D possibly corresponds to TRBD1 (7 bases). V gave up 5 bases and J gave up 5 bases, with 16 bases separating them. The CDR3 has 14 amino acids. Germline V gene lookup returns CDR1 SEHNR and CDR2 FQNEAQ (reference sequence). CDR3 protein: CASSPPGRGDEQYF. The CDR3 nucleotides are TGTGCCAGCAGCCCGCCAGGCAGGGGGGACGAGCAGTACTTC.

This clonotype was detected ten times or more. The genes are TRBV7-6 and TRBJ2-3, with D possibly TRBD2 on 6 matching bases. The germline CDR1 and CDR2 sequences are SGHVS and FNYEAQ. V was cut by 5 bases and J by 2 bases, with 11 bases left in between. The CDR3 spans 14 residues. CDR3 loop: CASSPTGDTDTQYF. The CDR3 nucleotides are TGTGCCAGCAGCCCGACGGGGGACACAGATACGCAGTATTTT. Full variable domain (missing parts from reference TRBV7-6 and TRBJ2-3): GAGVSQSPRYKVTKRGQDVALRCDPISGHVSLYWYRQALGQGPEFLTYFNYEAQQDKSGLPNDRFSAERPEGSISTLTIQRTEQRDSAMYRCASSPTGDTDTQYFGPGTRLTVL.

This clonotype was seen many times. The V and J genes are TRBV24-1 and TRBJ2-5; D might be TRBD2 (5 bases). CDR1 KGHDR and CDR2 SFDVKD come from the germline V gene. V was clipped by 2 bases and J by 0 bases, with 12 bases between them. This CDR3 has 16 residues. Here the CDR3 DNA reads TGTGCCACCAGTGATTCCGGGGAACCGTACCAAGAGACCCAGTACTTC. The encoded protein is CATSDSGEPYQETQYF.

This clonotype came up many times. The gene calls are TRBV7-2 and TRBJ2-7; 9 nucleotides agree with TRBD1. Germline V gene sequence: CDR1 SGHTA, CDR2 FQGNSA. After removal of 3 bases from V and 5 bases from J, the junction contained 8 bases not matched to a gene. The CDR3 consists of 15 residues. The CDR3, as DNA: TGTGCCAGCAGCTTTCCCGGGACAGGGACTAACGAGCAGTACTTC. The encoded protein is CASSFPGTGTNEQYF.

This clonotype was seen repeatedly, ten times or more. This sequence joins TRBV20-1 and TRBJ2-3; D possibly corresponds to TRBD2 (7 bases). The CDR3 spans 17 residues. Trimming shortened V by 6 bases and J by 0 bases, and 22 bases separated the two germline ends. Germline CDR1 is DFQATT and CDR2 is SNEGSKA (reference sequence). The chain's CDR3 is CSARSGGNYQSTDTQYF. In DNA, the CDR3 is TGCAGTGCCAGATCGGGGGGCAATTACCAAAGCACAGATACGCAGTATTTT.

At least ten counts were recorded for this clonotype. The chain joins TRBV4-2 to TRBJ1-2; TRBD1 might be the D (6 bases). CDR1 is LGHNA, CDR2 YNFKEQ, per germline. There are 15 residues in the CDR3. The V end was cut by 1 base, the J end by 8 bases, with 17 bases between. The CDR3 coding sequence is TGTGCCAGCAGCCAAGGAGGCGGCAGGGGAGAGGGCTACACCTTC. It is translated as CASSQGGGRGEGYTF.

This sequence joins TRBV18 and TRBJ2-7; 9 nucleotides match TRBD1. After removal of 3 bases from V and 2 bases from J, the junction contained 8 bases not matched to a gene. The CDR3 extends over 16 amino acids. Germline V gene lookup returns CDR1 KGHSH and CDR2 LQKENI. CDR3 sequence reads: CASSPPDRGSAYEQYF. CDR3 nucleotides: TGTGCCAGCTCACCCCCCGACAGGGGGTCTGCCTACGAGCAGTACTTC. Variable domain in full (rest from reference TRBV18 and TRBJ2-7): NAGVMQNPRHLVRRRGQEARLRCSPMKGHSHVYWYRQLPEEGLKFMVYLQKENIIDESGMPKERFSAEFPKEGPSILRIQQVVRGDSAAYFCASSPPDRGSAYEQYFGPGTRLTVT.

The chain employs TRBV15 and TRBJ2-4; D might be TRBD1 (6 bases). The V end lost 1 base, the J end lost 0 bases, and 13 bases lay between the germline ends. The CDR3 is made up of 17 amino acids. Germline V CDR1 and CDR2: LNHNV, YYDKDF (reference sequence). CDR3 sequence (DNA): TGTGCCACCAGCAGAGTTCCAGGGGAGTCAGCCAAAAACATTCAGTACTTC. This translates into CATSRVPGESAKNIQYF.